A single sample is the source of the 21 T cell receptor beta chains below, sequenced in a study of blood T cell repertoires in COVID-19. Clones were sequenced by immunoSEQ multiplex PCR, and TCRdb holds only the in-frame ones, with some missing. The repertoire holds 250,000 to 300,000 clones, with less than 90% as singletons. Sequenced: peripheral blood. All receptors come from a man aged 55 to 70 who had recovered from COVID-19.

This chain connects TRBV29-1 to TRBJ2-2; D not certain. CDR1 is SQVTM and CDR2 is ANQGSEA in the germline V gene. Trimming shortened V by 6 bases and J by 5 bases, and 16 bases separated the two germline ends. This CDR3 is built from 14 residues. The CDR3 protein is CSVPTDISTGELFF. Written as DNA, the CDR3 is TGCAGCGTGCCGACCGACATAAGTACCGGGGAGCTGTTTTTT.

The chain couples TRBV24-1 to TRBJ1-2, with D perhaps TRBD1 (6 bases). Germline lookup yields CDR1 KGHDR and CDR2 SFDVKD. The CDR3 length is 14 residues. The V end lost 4 bases, the J end lost 2 bases, and 10 bases lay between the germline ends. In nucleotides, the CDR3 is TGTGCCACCAGTGACCAGGACAGAAACTATGGCTACACCTTC. Amino acids: CATSDQDRNYGYTF.

The gene calls are TRBV4-1 and TRBJ2-2, with TRBD1 as a possible D gene (6 bases). Looked up from germline, CDR1 is MGHRA and CDR2 is YSYEKL. The CDR3 length is 16 residues. Trimming stripped 1 base from V and 0 bases from J, with 9 bases between. The CDR3 here is CASSQVRTANTGELFF. The DNA of the CDR3 is TGCGCCAGCAGCCAAGTCCGGACAGCGAACACCGGGGAGCTGTTTTTT.

This sequence joins TRBV27 and TRBJ1-2; possible D gene TRBD1, 6 bases. Germline V gene lookup returns CDR1 MNHEY and CDR2 SMNVEV (reference sequence). Trimming stripped 6 bases from V and 10 bases from J, with 18 bases between. This CDR3 is built from 13 residues. The DNA of the CDR3 is TGTGCCAGCAGGCCTCAGGGGCAGTGGAACTACACCTTC. Translated: CASRPQGQWNYTF.

The chain couples TRBV5-6 to TRBJ2-2, with TRBD2 identical over 7 bases. CDR1 SGHDT and CDR2 YYEEEE come from the germline V gene. Trimming took 2 bases from V and 4 from J; bases not matched to a gene: 2. This CDR3 is 14 amino acids long. In DNA, the CDR3 is TGTGCCAGCAGCTTAGCGGGGTTCACCGGGGAGCTGTTTTTT. It specifies CASSLAGFTGELFF.

The chain has TRBV5-4 and TRBJ2-5; 7 nucleotides agree with TRBD1. Germline V gene lookup returns CDR1 SGHNT and CDR2 YYREEE (reference sequence). CDR3 size: 14 residues. The V gene end was trimmed by 0 bases and the J gene end by 4 bases; junction bases not matched to a gene: 3. DNA of the CDR3: TGTGCCAGCAGCTTGGGAGCAGGGGGAGAGACCCAGTACTTC. It encodes CASSLGAGGETQYF.

This chain connects TRBV2 to TRBJ2-7; no definite D call. Germline V gene data show CDR1 as SNHLY and CDR2 as FYNNEI. The CDR3 extends over 15 amino acids. Trimming shortened V by 1 base and J by 1 base, and 11 bases separated the two germline ends. The CDR3 DNA reads as TGTGCCAGCAGTGAAGGTCTGACTCAATCCTACGAGCAGTACTTC. Amino acids: CASSEGLTQSYEQYF.

This rearrangement joins TRBV4-1 to TRBJ2-3, with TRBD2 as a possible D gene (7 bases). CDR1 MGHRA and CDR2 YSYEKL come from the germline V gene. The V end was cut by 5 bases, the J end by 7 bases, with 19 bases between. The CDR3 runs to 15 residues. The CDR3 is CASSEGGSGGYTQYF. CDR3 coding DNA: TGCGCCAGCAGCGAAGGGGGTTCGGGGGGCTATACGCAGTATTTT.

The chain uses TRBV2 and TRBJ1-2, with 8 bases identical to TRBD1. Germline lookup yields CDR1 SNHLY and CDR2 FYNNEI. V was pared by 10 bases and J by 2 bases, with 6 bases of the junction left unmatched. There are 13 residues in the CDR3. The CDR3 here is CAITTGGNYGYTF. For the CDR3, the DNA is TGTGCCATCACTACAGGGGGAAACTATGGCTACACCTTC.

This clone came up once. The rearrangement joins TRBV2 to TRBJ2-1; tentatively, D is TRBD1 (7 bases). Trimming removed 4 bases from V and 0 bases from J, with 19 bases in between. The CDR3 is 18 amino acids. Germline loops: CDR1 SNHLY, CDR2 FYNNEI. The CDR3 reads CASSAVGGGGSSYNEQFF. The CDR3 nucleotides read TGTGCCAGCAGTGCCGTTGGAGGGGGCGGAAGCTCCTACAATGAGCAGTTCTTC.

The V call is TRBV5-1, the J call TRBJ1-1; 8 bases are shared with TRBD1. The CDR3 extends over 15 amino acids. CDR1 is SGHRS and CDR2 is YFSETQ in the germline V gene. Losses at the gene ends were 0 bases for V and 5 bases for J; bases not matched to a gene: 6. CDR3 nucleotides: TGCGCCAGCAGCTTGGGACAGGGGAAAGGTACTGAAGCTTTCTTT. It codes for CASSLGQGKGTEAFF.

The genes are TRBV6-6 and TRBJ2-7; D may be TRBD2 (5 bases). Trimming stripped 6 bases from V and 6 bases from J, with 18 bases between. Germline V gene sequence: CDR1 MNHNY, CDR2 SVGAGI (reference sequence). The CDR3 consists of 14 residues. This chain's CDR3 is CASRDEGVSGEQYF. The CDR3, as DNA: TGTGCCAGCAGAGACGAGGGAGTGAGCGGCGAGCAGTACTTC.

This chain links TRBV3-1 (or the pseudogene TRBV3-2) with TRBJ2-7; 8 nucleotides agree with TRBD1. The germline V gene encodes CDR1 LGHDT and CDR2 YNNKEL (reference sequence). The CDR3 is 14 amino acids. V was clipped by 4 bases and J by 3 bases; unmatched bases: 5. The CDR3 loop reads CASSRNTGGYEQYF. The CDR3, as DNA: TGTGCCAGCAGCCGAAATACAGGGGGCTACGAGCAGTACTTC.

J is TRBJ1-4 and V is TRBV4-1; possibly TRBD1 for D (5 bases). Deletions cut 4 bases from V and 8 bases from J, with 17 bases between. This CDR3 is 15 amino acids long. Germline values: CDR1 MGHRA, CDR2 YSYEKL. The CDR3 nucleotides are TGCGCCAGCAGCCCCGACCGGGGGTCGCGGGAAAAACTGTTTTTT. Encoded protein: CASSPDRGSREKLFF.

J is TRBJ1-1 and V is TRBV6-5, with 8 bases lining up with TRBD1. CDR3 length equals 15 residues. V was pared by 7 bases and J by 8 bases, with 15 bases of the junction left unmatched. CDR1 and CDR2 (germline): MNHEY, SVGAGI. The CDR3 loop reads CASKGTRQGSREAFF. The CDR3 bases are TGTGCCAGCAAGGGGACGAGACAGGGGTCGAGAGAAGCTTTCTTT.

This rearrangement joins TRBV6-5 to TRBJ2-7; D gene unclear. V lost 6 bases to trimming and J lost 3 bases, with 6 bases between them. The V gene's germline CDR1 is MNHEY and CDR2 SVGAGI. The CDR3 sequence is 11 residues long. The CDR3 here is CASRVVYEQYF. The CDR3 DNA reads TGTGCCAGCAGGGTAGTCTACGAGCAGTACTTC.

The chain employs TRBV5-8 and TRBJ1-6; D remains unclear. Trimming pared 1 base from V and 7 bases from J, leaving 12 bases between. The CDR3 extends over 15 amino acids. CDR1 and CDR2 (germline): SGHTS, YDEGEE. This CDR3 is CASSLFRERNSPLHF. The CDR3 DNA reads as TGTGCCAGCAGCTTGTTTCGGGAGAGGAATTCACCCCTCCACTTT.

The chain couples TRBV5-1 to TRBJ2-1, with 13 bases matching TRBD2. The germline V gene has CDR1 SGHRS and CDR2 YFSETQ. V shed 4 bases, J shed 0 bases, and the junction held 4 bases outside the gene matches. The CDR3 spans 17 residues. The chain's CDR3 is CASSVTSGGASYNEQFF. CDR3 nucleotides: TGCGCCAGCAGCGTTACTAGCGGGGGGGCCTCCTACAATGAGCAGTTCTTC.

V gene TRBV28 combines with J gene TRBJ1-2; maybe TRBD1 (6 bases). V was shortened by 7 bases and J by 4 bases, with 13 bases between the two germline ends. CDR3 length: 13 residues. Germline CDR1 and CDR2: MDHEN and SYDVKM. CDR3 region: CASTLTGSYGYTF. CDR3 nucleotides: TGTGCCAGCACCTTGACAGGTTCCTATGGCTACACCTTC.

V gene TRBV19 combines with J gene TRBJ2-3; D unclear. CDR1 and CDR2 from the germline V gene are LNHDA and SQIVND (reference sequence). Trimming pared 6 bases from V and 1 base from J, leaving 8 bases between. The CDR3 length is 13 residues. Here the CDR3 reads CASRRTGTDTQYF. DNA for the CDR3: TGTGCCAGTAGACGAACAGGCACAGATACGCAGTATTTT.

The chain combines TRBV11-2 with TRBJ2-1, with 7 nucleotides matching TRBD2. Germline trimming cut 6 bases from V and 1 base from J; bases unmatched to any gene: 12. Germline CDR1 and CDR2: SGHAT and FQNNGV. This CDR3 has 17 residues. The CDR3: CASSSRGGGTSYNEQFF. The CDR3 DNA sequence: TGTGCCAGCAGTTCTCGTGGCGGGGGTACATCCTACAATGAGCAGTTCTTC.